Listed here are 13 T cell receptor beta chains from one sample, sequenced in a study of blood T cell repertoires in COVID-19. Data came from immunoSEQ multiplex PCR; TCRdb stores just in-frame clones and leaves some out. The profile shows about 19,000 clones, approximately 85% of them singletons. Sequences were obtained from peripheral blood. These receptors originate from an elderly man with acute or convalescent COVID-19.

The chain is built from TRBV19 and TRBJ2-5; 10 nucleotides agree with TRBD2. The germline CDR1 and CDR2 sequences are LNHDA and SQIVND (reference sequence). The CDR3 extends over 14 amino acids. V dropped 6 bases and J dropped 4; count of bases not matched to a gene: 5. The CDR3 region has the DNA TGTGCCAGTAGACGAGCGGGGGGGCCAGAGACCCAGTACTTC. It yields the protein CASRRAGGPETQYF.

The rearrangement uses TRBV21-1 and TRBJ1-1; no check of the table's D call, TRBD1, against the DNA was made. TRBV21-1 is a recognized pseudogene. This CDR3 spans 17 amino acids. The CDR3 nucleotides read TGTGCCAGCAGACACGGACAGGACCTGACCATGAACACTGAAGCTTTCTTT. Its protein product is CASRHGQDLTMNTEAFF.

The rearrangement links TRBV19 to TRBJ1-5, with unresolved D. CDR3 length: 16 residues. The germline V and J ends were trimmed by 4 bases and 0 bases, with 13 bases remaining between them. Germline V CDR1 and CDR2: LNHDA, SQIVND (reference sequence). CDR3 residues: CASSKFPDHSNQPQHF. As DNA, the CDR3 is TGTGCCAGTAGTAAGTTTCCAGATCATAGCAATCAGCCCCAGCATTTT. The full variable domain, rest sourced from reference TRBV19 and TRBJ1-5, is DGGITQSPKYLFRKEGQNVTLSCEQNLNHDAMYWYRQDPGQGLRLIYYSQIVNDFQKGDIAEGYSVSREKKESFPLTVTSAQKNPTAFYLCASSKFPDHSNQPQHFGDGTRLSIL.

The rearrangement links TRBV6-2 or TRBV6-3 to TRBJ2-7; no firm D call. The ends were cut back, 4 bases at V and 4 bases at J, with 11 bases in the middle. Germline V CDR1 and CDR2: MNHEY, SVGEGT. CDR3 length: 13 amino acids. CDR3 amino acids: CASSWHGGYEQYF. DNA for the CDR3: TGTGCCAGCAGTTGGCATGGCGGTTACGAGCAGTACTTC.

The chain joins TRBV5-6 to TRBJ1-2; TRBD1 is a possible D gene (6 bases). CDR3 length: 14 residues. Between the trimmed V and J ends, which lost 1 base and 7 bases, there was a span of 14 bases. Germline V CDR1 and CDR2: SGHDT, YYEEEE. CDR3 region: CASSLKTGVGGYTF. The CDR3 DNA reads TGTGCCAGCAGCTTGAAGACAGGTGTGGGTGGCTACACCTTC.

The chain combines TRBV7-8 with TRBJ1-5, with D tentatively TRBD1 (5 bases). The CDR3 spans 14 residues. Trimming removed 6 bases from V and 2 bases from J, with 11 bases in between. The germline V gene encodes CDR1 SGHVS and CDR2 FQNEAQ. CDR3 sequence (DNA): TGTGCCAGCAGTACAGGACGGGGCAATCAGCCCCAGCATTTT. Protein sequence: CASSTGRGNQPQHF.

DNA for the CDR3: TGTGCCAGCAGTTTCCATAATCCGAGGGAAGCTTTCTTT. Its translation is CASSFHNPREAFF. The chain joins TRBV28 to TRBJ1-1, with D uncertain. V lost 3 bases and J lost 8, with 13 bases in between. The CDR3 sequence is 13 residues long. CDR1 and CDR2 (germline): MDHEN, SYDVKM.

The chain combines TRBV28 with TRBJ2-7; D unclear. The CDR3 has 11 amino acids. V lost 3 bases and J 5 bases, leaving 5 bases between the germline ends. Germline CDR1 and CDR2: MDHEN and SYDVKM. DNA of the CDR3: TGTGCCAGCAGTTTTCCGGACGAGCAGTACTTC. It codes for CASSFPDEQYF.

V and J are TRBV28 and TRBJ2-1, with TRBD2 matching 10 bases. Per germline, CDR1 MDHEN and CDR2 SYDVKM. This CDR3 is 16 amino acids long. V lost 6 bases and J lost 9; bases outside the gene matches: 14. The CDR3 loop is CASSPIAGGGGIEQFF. Written as DNA, the CDR3 is TGTGCCAGCAGCCCCATAGCGGGGGGTGGGGGGATTGAGCAGTTCTTC.

V and J are TRBV2 and TRBJ2-1; the match to TRBD1 covers 7 bases. The CDR3 is 14 amino acids. Germline assignment: CDR1 SNHLY and CDR2 FYNNEI. Unmatched junction bases numbered 8, after V lost 10 bases and J lost 2 bases. The CDR3 sequence is CATLGGRAYNEQFF. CDR3 DNA sequence: TGTGCCACCCTAGGGGGCAGGGCCTACAATGAGCAGTTCTTC.

This clone has only one observation. The J gene is TRBJ2-5, the V gene TRBV5-1; 8 nucleotides align to TRBD2. The CDR3 loop spans 15 amino acids. CDR1 SGHRS and CDR2 YFSETQ come from the germline V gene. V lost 0 bases and J lost 10; bases outside the gene matches: 11. CDR3: CASSLDERGQGSQYF. CDR3 bases: TGCGCCAGCAGCTTGGACGAGCGGGGGCAGGGGAGCCAGTACTTC. The complete variable domain, with remaining parts taken from reference TRBV5-1 and TRBJ2-5, reads KAGVTQTPRYLIKTRGQQVTLSCSPISGHRSVSWYQQTPGQGLQFLFEYFSETQRNKGNFPGRFSGRQFSNSRSEMNVSTLELGDSALYLCASSLDERGQGSQYFGPGTRLLVL.

CDR3 bases: TGTGCCATTACGGGACTGAGAGGTTCACCCCTCCACTTT. It is translated as CAITGLRGSPLHF. The chain employs TRBV28 and TRBJ1-6; possible D gene TRBD1, 5 bases. The ends were cut back, 10 bases at V and 9 bases at J, with 16 bases in the middle. The CDR3 sequence is 13 residues long. From germline, CDR1 is MDHEN and CDR2 SYDVKM. The full variable domain, with the rest looked up from reference TRBV28 and TRBJ1-6, is DVKVTQSSRYLVKRTGEKVFLECVQDMDHENMFWYRQDPGLGLRLIYFSYDVKMKEKGDIPEGYSVSREKKERFSLILESASTNQTSMYLCAITGLRGSPLHFGNGTRLTVT.

This chain uses TRBV25-1 with TRBJ1-1; D gene ambiguous. Per germline, CDR1 MGHDK and CDR2 SYGVNS. Trimming left V 3 bases short and J 1 base short, with 9 bases between. CDR3 size: 14 residues. The CDR3 here is CASSDPRRNTEAFF. The CDR3 region has the DNA TGTGCCAGCAGTGACCCCCGTAGGAACACTGAAGCTTTCTTT.